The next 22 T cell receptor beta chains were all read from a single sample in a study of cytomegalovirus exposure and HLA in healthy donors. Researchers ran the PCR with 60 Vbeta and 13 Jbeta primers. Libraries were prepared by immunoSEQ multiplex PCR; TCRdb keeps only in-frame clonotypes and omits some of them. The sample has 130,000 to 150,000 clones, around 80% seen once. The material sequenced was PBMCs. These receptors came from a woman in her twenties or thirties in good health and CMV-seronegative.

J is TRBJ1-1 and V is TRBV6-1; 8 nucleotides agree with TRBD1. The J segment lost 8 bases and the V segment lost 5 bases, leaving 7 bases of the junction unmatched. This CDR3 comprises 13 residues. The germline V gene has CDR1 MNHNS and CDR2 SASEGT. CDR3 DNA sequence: TGTGCCAGCAGTAGACAGGGGTTTTCGGAAGCTTTCTTT. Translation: CASSRQGFSEAFF.

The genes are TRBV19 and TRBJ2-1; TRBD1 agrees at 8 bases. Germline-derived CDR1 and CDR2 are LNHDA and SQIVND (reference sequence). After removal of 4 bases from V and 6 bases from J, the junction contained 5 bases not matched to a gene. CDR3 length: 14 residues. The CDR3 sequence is CASSTQTGGNEQFF. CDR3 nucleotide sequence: TGTGCCAGTAGTACCCAAACAGGGGGCAATGAGCAGTTCTTC.

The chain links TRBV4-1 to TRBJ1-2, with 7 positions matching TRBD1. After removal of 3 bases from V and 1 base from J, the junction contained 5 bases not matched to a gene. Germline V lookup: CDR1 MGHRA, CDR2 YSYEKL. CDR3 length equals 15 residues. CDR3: CASSQTGWVNYGYTF. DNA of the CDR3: TGCGCCAGCAGCCAGACAGGGTGGGTTAACTATGGCTACACCTTC.

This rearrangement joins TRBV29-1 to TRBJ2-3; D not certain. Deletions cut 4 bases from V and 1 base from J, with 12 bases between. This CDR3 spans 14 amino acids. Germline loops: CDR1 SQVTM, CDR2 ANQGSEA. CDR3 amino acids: CSVARWVGTDTQYF. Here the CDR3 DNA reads TGCAGCGTTGCTAGGTGGGTTGGCACAGATACGCAGTATTTT.

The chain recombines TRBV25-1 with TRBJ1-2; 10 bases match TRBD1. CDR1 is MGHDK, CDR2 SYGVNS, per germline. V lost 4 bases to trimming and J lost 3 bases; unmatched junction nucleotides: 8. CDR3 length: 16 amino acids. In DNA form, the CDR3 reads TGTGCCAGCAGTGCCACCCGGACAGGGGGTTACTATGGCTACACCTTC. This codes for CASSATRTGGYYGYTF.

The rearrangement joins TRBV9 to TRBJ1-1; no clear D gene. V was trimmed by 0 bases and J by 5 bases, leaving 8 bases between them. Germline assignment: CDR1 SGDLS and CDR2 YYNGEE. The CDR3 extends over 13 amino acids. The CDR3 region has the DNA TGTGCCAGCAGCGTAGGCCAGTTGACTGAAGCTTTCTTT. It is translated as CASSVGQLTEAFF.

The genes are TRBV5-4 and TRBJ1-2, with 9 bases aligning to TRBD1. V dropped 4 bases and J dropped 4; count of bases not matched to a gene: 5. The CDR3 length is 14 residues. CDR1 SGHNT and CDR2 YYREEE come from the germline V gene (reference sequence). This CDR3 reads CASSAPTGGYGYTF. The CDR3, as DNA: TGTGCCAGCAGCGCACCGACAGGGGGCTATGGCTACACCTTC.

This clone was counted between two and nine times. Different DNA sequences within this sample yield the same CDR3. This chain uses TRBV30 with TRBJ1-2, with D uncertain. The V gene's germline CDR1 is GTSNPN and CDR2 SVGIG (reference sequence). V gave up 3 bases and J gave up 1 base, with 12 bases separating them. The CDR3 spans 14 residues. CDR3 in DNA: TGTGCCTGGAGACGGAGAGGTGATAACTATGGCTACACCTTC. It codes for CAWRRRGDNYGYTF. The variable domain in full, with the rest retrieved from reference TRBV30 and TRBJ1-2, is SQTIHQWPATLVQPVGSPLSLECTVEGTSNPNLYWYRQAAGRGLQLLFYSVGIGQISSEVPQNLSASRPQDRQFILSSKKLLLSDSGFYLCAWRRRGDNYGYTFGSGTRLTVV.

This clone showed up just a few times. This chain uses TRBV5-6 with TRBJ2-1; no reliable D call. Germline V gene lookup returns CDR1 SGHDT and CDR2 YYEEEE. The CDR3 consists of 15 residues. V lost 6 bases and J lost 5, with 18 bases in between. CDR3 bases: TGTGCCAGCATGAGACTGTATAGATGGCACAATGAGCAGTTCTTC. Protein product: CASMRLYRWHNEQFF. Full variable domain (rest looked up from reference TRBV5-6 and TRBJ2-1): DAGVTQSPTHLIKTRGQQVTLRCSPKSGHDTVSWYQQALGQGPQFIFQYYEEEERQRGNFPDRFSGHQFPNYSSELNVNALLLGDSALYLCASMRLYRWHNEQFFGPGTRLTVL.

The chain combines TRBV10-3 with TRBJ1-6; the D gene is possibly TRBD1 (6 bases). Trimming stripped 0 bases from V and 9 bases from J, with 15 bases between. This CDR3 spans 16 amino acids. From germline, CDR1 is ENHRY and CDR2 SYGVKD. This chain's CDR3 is CAISESGGRVGSPLHF. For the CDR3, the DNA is TGTGCCATCAGTGAGTCTGGGGGCAGGGTAGGTTCACCCCTCCACTTT.

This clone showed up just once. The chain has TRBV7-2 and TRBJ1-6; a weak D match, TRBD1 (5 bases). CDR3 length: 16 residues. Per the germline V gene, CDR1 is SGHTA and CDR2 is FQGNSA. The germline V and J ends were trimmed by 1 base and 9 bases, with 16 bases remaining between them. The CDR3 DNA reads TGTGCCAGCAGCTTAGACCCGGGGGTCCCTGGTTCACCCCTCCACTTT. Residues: CASSLDPGVPGSPLHF.

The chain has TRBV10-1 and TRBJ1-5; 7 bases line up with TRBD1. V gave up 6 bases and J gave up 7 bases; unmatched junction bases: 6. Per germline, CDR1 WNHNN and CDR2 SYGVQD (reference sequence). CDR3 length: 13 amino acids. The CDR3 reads CASRSTGNQPQHF. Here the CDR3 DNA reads TGCGCCAGCAGATCGACAGGGAACCAGCCCCAGCATTTT.

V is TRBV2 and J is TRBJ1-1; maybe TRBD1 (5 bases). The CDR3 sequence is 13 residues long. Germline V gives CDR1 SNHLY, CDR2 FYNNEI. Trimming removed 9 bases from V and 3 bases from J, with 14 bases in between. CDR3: CASYGGAYTEAFF. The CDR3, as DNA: TGTGCCAGTTACGGCGGGGCGTACACTGAAGCTTTCTTT.

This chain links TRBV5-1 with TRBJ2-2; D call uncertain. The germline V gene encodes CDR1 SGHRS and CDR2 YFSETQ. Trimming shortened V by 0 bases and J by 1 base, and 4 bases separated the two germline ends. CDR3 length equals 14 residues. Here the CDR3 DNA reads TGCGCCAGCAGCTTGGACAGGAACACCGGGGAGCTGTTTTTT. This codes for CASSLDRNTGELFF. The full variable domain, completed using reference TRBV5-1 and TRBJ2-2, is KAGVTQTPRYLIKTRGQQVTLSCSPISGHRSVSWYQQTPGQGLQFLFEYFSETQRNKGNFPGRFSGRQFSNSRSEMNVSTLELGDSALYLCASSLDRNTGELFFGEGSRLTVL.

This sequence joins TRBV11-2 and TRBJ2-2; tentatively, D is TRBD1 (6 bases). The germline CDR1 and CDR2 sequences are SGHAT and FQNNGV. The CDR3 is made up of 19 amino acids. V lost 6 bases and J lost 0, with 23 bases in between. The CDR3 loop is CASRDFRDTKAANTGELFF. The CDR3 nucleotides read TGTGCCAGCAGAGACTTCCGGGACACAAAAGCCGCGAACACCGGGGAGCTGTTTTTT.

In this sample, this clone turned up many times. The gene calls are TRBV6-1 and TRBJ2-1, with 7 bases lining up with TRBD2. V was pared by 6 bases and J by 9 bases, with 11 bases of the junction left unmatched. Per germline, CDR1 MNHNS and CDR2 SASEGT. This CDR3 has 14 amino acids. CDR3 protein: CASSKGDGGGEQFF. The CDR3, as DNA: TGTGCCAGCAGCAAAGGCGATGGGGGGGGTGAGCAGTTCTTC.

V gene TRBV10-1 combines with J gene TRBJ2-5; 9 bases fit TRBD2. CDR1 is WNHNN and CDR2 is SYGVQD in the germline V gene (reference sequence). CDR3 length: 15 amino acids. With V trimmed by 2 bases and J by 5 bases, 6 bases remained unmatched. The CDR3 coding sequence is TGCGCCAGCAGTGAGGCAGTAGCGGGGGTGGAGACCCAGTACTTC. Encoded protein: CASSEAVAGVETQYF.

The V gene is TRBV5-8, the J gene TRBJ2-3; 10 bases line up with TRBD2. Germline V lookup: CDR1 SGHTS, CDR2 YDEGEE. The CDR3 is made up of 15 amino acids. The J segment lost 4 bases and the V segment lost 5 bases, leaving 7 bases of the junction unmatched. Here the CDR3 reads CASSSLAGAPDTQYF. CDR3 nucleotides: TGTGCCAGCAGTTCGCTAGCGGGAGCGCCAGATACGCAGTATTTT.

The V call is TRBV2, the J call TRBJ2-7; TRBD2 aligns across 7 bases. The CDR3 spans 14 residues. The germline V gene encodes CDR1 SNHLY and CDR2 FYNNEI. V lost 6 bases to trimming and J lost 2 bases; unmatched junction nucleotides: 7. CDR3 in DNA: TGTGCCAGCAGCACGGGAGGTAGTCCCTACGAGCAGTACTTC. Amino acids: CASSTGGSPYEQYF.

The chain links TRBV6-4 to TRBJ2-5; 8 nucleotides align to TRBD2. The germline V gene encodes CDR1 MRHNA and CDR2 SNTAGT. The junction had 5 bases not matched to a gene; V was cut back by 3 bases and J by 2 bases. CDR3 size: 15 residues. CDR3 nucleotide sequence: TGTGCCAGCAGTGAAGGAGCGGGGGCTCAAGAGACCCAGTACTTC. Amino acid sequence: CASSEGAGAQETQYF.

The CDR3 loop is CASSVLLAGVEEQFF. The DNA of the CDR3 is TGTGCCAGCAGTGTGCTACTAGCGGGAGTTGAAGAGCAGTTCTTC. The chain couples TRBV2 to TRBJ2-1; 11 bases align to TRBD2. This CDR3 is 15 amino acids long. Germline loops: CDR1 SNHLY, CDR2 FYNNEI. V lost 4 bases to trimming and J lost 10 bases; unmatched junction nucleotides: 9.

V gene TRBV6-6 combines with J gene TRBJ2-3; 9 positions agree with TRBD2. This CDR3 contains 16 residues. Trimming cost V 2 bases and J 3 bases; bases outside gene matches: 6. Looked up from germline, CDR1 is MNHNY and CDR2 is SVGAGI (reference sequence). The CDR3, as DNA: TGTGCCAGCAGTTACGGGCGGGGGGGGCAGACAGATACGCAGTATTTT. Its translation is CASSYGRGGQTDTQYF.